Reported below is one T cell receptor (beta chain). With V trimmed by 5 bases and J by 8 bases, 11 bases remained unmatched. This CDR3 comprises 15 residues. Germline values: CDR1 LNHDA, CDR2 SQIVND (reference sequence). The entry originates in a study of blood T cell repertoires in COVID-19. Study background: Sources were T cells, B-cell-depleted T cells, or PBMCs; the material itself was cDNA or gDNA.

Sequenced by immunoSEQ multiplex PCR; TCRdb stores in-frame clones only, minus some. The sample carries about 98,000 clones, roughly 80% recorded once. Material: peripheral blood. The genes are TRBV19 and TRBJ1-3, with 8 bases identical to TRBD1. The sequence came from a woman older than 75 with acute or convalescent COVID-19. CDR3 sequence (DNA): TGTGCCAGTAGTTTTAAACGGACAGGGATAGACACCATATATTTT. Translation gives CASSFKRTGIDTIYF.